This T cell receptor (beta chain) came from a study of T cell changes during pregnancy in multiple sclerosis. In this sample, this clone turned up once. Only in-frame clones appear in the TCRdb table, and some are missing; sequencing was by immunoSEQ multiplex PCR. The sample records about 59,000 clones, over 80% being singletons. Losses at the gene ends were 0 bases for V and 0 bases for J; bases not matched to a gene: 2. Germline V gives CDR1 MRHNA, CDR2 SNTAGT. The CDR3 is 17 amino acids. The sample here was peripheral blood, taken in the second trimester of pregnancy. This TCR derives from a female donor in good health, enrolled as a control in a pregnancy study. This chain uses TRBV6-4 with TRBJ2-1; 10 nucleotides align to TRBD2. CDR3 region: CASSDSRTSGSYNEQFF. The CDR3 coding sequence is TGTGCCAGCAGTGACTCCCGGACTAGCGGCTCCTACAATGAGCAGTTCTTC.